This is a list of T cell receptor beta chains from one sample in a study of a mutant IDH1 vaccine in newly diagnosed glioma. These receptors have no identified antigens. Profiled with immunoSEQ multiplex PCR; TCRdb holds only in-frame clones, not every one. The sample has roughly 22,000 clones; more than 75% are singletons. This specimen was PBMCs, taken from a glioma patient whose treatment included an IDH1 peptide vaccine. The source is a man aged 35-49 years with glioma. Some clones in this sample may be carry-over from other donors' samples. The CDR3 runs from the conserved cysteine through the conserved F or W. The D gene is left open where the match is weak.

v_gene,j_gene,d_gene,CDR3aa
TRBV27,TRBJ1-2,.,CASSSGYGYTF
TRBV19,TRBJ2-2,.,CASSPHLRGGRGIGELFF
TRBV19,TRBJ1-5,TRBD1,CASNFGQGVNQPQHF
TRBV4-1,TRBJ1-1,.,CASSQDGNTEAFF
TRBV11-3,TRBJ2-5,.,CASSLEAGETQYF
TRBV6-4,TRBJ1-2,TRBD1,CASSDTDRGTYGYTF
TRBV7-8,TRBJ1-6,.,CASSSVGYNSPLHF
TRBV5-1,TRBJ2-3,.,CASSLVSDTQYF
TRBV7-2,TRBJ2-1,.,CASSPRWHEQFF
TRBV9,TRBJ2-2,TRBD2,CASSLTSGVNTGELFF
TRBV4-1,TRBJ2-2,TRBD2,CASSRSLADYTNTGELFF
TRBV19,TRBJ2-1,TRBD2,CASSKSGLGLRYNEQFF
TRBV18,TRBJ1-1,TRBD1,CASSPIYRGPAEAFF
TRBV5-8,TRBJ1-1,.,CASSLFRGNTEAFF
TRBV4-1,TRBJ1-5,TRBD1,CASRGQGGGQPQHF
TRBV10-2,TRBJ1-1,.,CATNPTRMTEAFF
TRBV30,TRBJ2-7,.,CAWNDRRGSSYEQYF
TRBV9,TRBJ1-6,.,CASSDSRGGGNSPLHF
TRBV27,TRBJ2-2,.,CASSLSGGFGGELFF
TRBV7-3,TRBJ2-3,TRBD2,CASSLGKRGGTDTQYF
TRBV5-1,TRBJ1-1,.,CASSPGGQGGGNTEAFF
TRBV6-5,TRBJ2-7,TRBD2,CASSYSTSGASYEQYF
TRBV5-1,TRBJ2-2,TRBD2,CASSLRAGGNTGELFF
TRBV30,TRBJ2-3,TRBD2,CAWSPSGADTQYF
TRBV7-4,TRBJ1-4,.,CASSLEGGRLPTNEKLFF
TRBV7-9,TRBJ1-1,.,CASSLLRENTEAFF
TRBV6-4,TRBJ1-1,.,CASSQEGNTEAFF
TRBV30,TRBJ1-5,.,CAWSEMGSGQPQHF
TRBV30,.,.,CAWSVGRIVYEQYF
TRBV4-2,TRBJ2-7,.,CASSQIQDSSYEQYF
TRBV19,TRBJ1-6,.,CASSPIQGMGNSPLHF
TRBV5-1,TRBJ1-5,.,CASSLTGNQPQHF
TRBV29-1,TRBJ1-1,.,CSVLGDAGVYTEAFF
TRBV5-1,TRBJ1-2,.,CASSPEDGYGGYTF
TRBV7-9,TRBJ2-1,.,CASSLVTGEQFF
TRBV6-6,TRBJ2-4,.,CASSPQKNIQYF
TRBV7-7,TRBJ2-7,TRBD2,CASSSSGEDEQYF
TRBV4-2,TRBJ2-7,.,CASSQEGPGHFSYEQYF
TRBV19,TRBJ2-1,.,CASSPPSDSQFF
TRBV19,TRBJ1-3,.,CASSSLGRDAGNTIYF
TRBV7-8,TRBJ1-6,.,CASSLVAGANSPLHF